Following are 13 T cell receptor beta chains from one sample sequenced in a study of cytomegalovirus exposure and HLA in healthy donors. PCR primers comprised 60 Vbeta and 13 Jbeta primers. Assay: immunoSEQ multiplex PCR; the TCRdb copy retains only in-frame clones and omits some. The data show about 160,000 clones, roughly 90% seen once. Sequenced input: PBMCs. The receptors were gathered from a young woman in good health and CMV-seronegative.

This chain links TRBV4-2 with TRBJ1-1; TRBD1 matches 9 bases. Germline V lookup: CDR1 LGHNA, CDR2 YNFKEQ. The length of the CDR3 is 15 residues. With V trimmed by 0 bases and J by 10 bases, 9 bases remained unmatched. The CDR3 DNA reads TGTGCCAGCAGCCAAGAGGCGGACAGGGGTAAGAGAGCTTTCTTT. Amino acid sequence: CASSQEADRGKRAFF.

The V gene is TRBV21-1, the J gene TRBJ2-3; the D call in the table, TRBD2, was not verified against the DNA. TRBV21-1 is an annotated pseudogene. This CDR3 contains 15 residues. The CDR3 nucleotides are TGTGCCGGACACGGGACTAGCGGGGCCACAGATACGCAGTATTTT. Its translation is CAGHGTSGATDTQYF.

The V and J genes are TRBV6-1 and TRBJ1-5; the D gene is possibly TRBD1 (6 bases). Trimming cost V 0 bases and J 6 bases, with 15 bases left between them. The V gene's germline CDR1 is MNHNS and CDR2 SASEGT. This CDR3 is built from 16 residues. The CDR3 protein is CASSEAWQGFSQPQHF. The CDR3 DNA reads as TGTGCCAGCAGTGAAGCGTGGCAGGGGTTTTCTCAGCCCCAGCATTTT.

Notes on this clone: Other DNA sequences from this sample encode an identical CDR3 as well. DNA for the CDR3: TGTGCCAGCAGCGTAGGGGGAGACTCCTACGAGCAGTACTTC. This encodes CASSVGGDSYEQYF. The rearrangement joins TRBV9 to TRBJ2-7, with a tentative D call TRBD2 (5 bases). Looked up from germline, CDR1 is SGDLS and CDR2 is YYNGEE. The CDR3 spans 14 residues. Trimming removed 0 bases at V and 0 bases at J, with 7 bases between.

The gene calls are TRBV6-5 and TRBJ1-5; 8 bases map to TRBD1. CDR1 MNHEY and CDR2 SVGAGI come from the germline V gene. The CDR3 extends over 13 amino acids. V gave up 4 bases and J gave up 7 bases; unmatched junction bases: 3. CDR3 in DNA: TGTGCCAGCAGTTCAGGGGGCTGGCAGCCCCAGCATTTT. Translated, it gives CASSSGGWQPQHF.

This chain connects TRBV19 to TRBJ1-5; a possible D gene is TRBD1 (5 bases). This CDR3 is built from 15 residues. Between the trimmed V and J ends, which lost 5 bases and 6 bases, there was a span of 17 bases. CDR1 and CDR2 from the germline V gene are LNHDA and SQIVND (reference sequence). The CDR3 loop reads CASSVDNTPSQPQHF. The CDR3 DNA is TGTGCCAGTAGTGTGGACAATACCCCCAGTCAGCCCCAGCATTTT.

The chain uses TRBV19 and TRBJ1-1; D unclear. V lost 10 bases to trimming and J lost 0 bases, with 12 bases between them. The CDR3 spans 13 residues. From germline, CDR1 is LNHDA and CDR2 SQIVND (reference sequence). The CDR3 here is CAISMGLNTEAFF. Written as DNA, the CDR3 is TGTGCCATCTCGATGGGCTTGAACACTGAAGCTTTCTTT.

J is TRBJ2-1 and V is TRBV27, with D possibly matching TRBD1 (5 bases). Germline CDR1 and CDR2: MNHEY and SMNVEV (reference sequence). V was pared by 3 bases and J by 6 bases, with 6 bases between. The CDR3 consists of 12 residues. CDR3 nucleotides: TGTGCCAGCAGTTTCCAGGGCAATGAGCAGTTCTTC. Protein: CASSFQGNEQFF.

The V and J genes are TRBV5-1 and TRBJ2-7, with D uncertain. The CDR3 is 14 residues long. V was clipped by 2 bases and J by 5 bases, with 14 bases between them. Germline CDR1 is SGHRS and CDR2 is YFSETQ. The CDR3 DNA reads TGCGCCAGCAGCTTTTTCTCCGGTGATAACGAGCAGTACTTC. It translates to CASSFFSGDNEQYF.

This rearrangement joins TRBV15 to TRBJ2-1, with D possibly being TRBD2 (6 bases). Germline values: CDR1 LNHNV, CDR2 YYDKDF (reference sequence). CDR3 length: 16 amino acids. V was clipped by 0 bases and J by 7 bases, with 16 bases between them. CDR3 sequence (DNA): TGTGCCACCAGCAGAGATCCCCCGGGGGAAAAAAATGAGCAGTTCTTC. As protein: CATSRDPPGEKNEQFF.

The gene calls are TRBV7-9 and TRBJ2-2; perhaps TRBD1 as D (5 bases). Trimming took 3 bases from V and 3 from J, leaving 8 bases between them. The CDR3 loop spans 14 amino acids. Germline loops: CDR1 SEHNR, CDR2 FQNEAQ (reference sequence). CDR3 residues: CASSFLRDTGELFF. DNA for the CDR3: TGTGCCAGCAGCTTTCTCAGGGACACCGGGGAGCTGTTTTTT.

This chain connects TRBV6-5 to TRBJ2-1; TRBD1 aligns across 7 bases. Per germline, CDR1 MNHEY and CDR2 SVGAGI. The ends lost 7 bases at V and 7 bases at J; junction bases unmatched: 7. There are 13 residues in the CDR3. The CDR3 coding sequence is TGTGCCAGCAAGAGACAGGGTGGGAATGAGCAGTTCTTC. Amino acid sequence: CASKRQGGNEQFF.

The chain combines TRBV20-1 with TRBJ1-1; D not resolved. The V end lost 3 bases, the J end lost 4 bases, and 6 bases lay between the germline ends. Germline V gene sequence: CDR1 DFQATT, CDR2 SNEGSKA (reference sequence). The CDR3 is 11 amino acids. Here the CDR3 reads CSASGSTEAFF. The CDR3 DNA is TGCAGTGCTAGCGGGAGCACTGAAGCTTTCTTT.